The T cell receptor beta chain under discussion was sequenced for a study of blood T cell repertoires in COVID-19. Assay: immunoSEQ multiplex PCR; the TCRdb copy retains only in-frame clones and omits some. Seen here are fewer than 350,000 clones, around 90% observed once, and the top ten hold 0.8% to 1%. Trimming took 5 bases from V and 0 from J; bases not matched to a gene: 3. The germline V gene has CDR1 SGHNT and CDR2 YENEEA. The CDR3 runs 15 residues. The V and J genes are TRBV11-3 and TRBJ2-1, with TRBD1 identical over 8 bases. This clonotype was obtained from a woman in her 30s who had recovered from COVID-19. Sequenced: PBMCs or T cells enriched from blood (not recorded which). The CDR3 region is CASSPTGGSYNEQFF. The CDR3 bases are TGTGCCAGCAGCCCCACAGGGGGCTCCTACAATGAGCAGTTCTTC. The whole variable domain, filled in from reference TRBV11-3 and TRBJ2-1, reads EAGVVQSPRYKIIEKKQPVAFWCNPISGHNTLYWYLQNLGQGPELLIRYENEEAVDDSQLPKDRFSAERLKGVDSTLKIQPAELGDSAVYLCASSPTGGSYNEQFFGPGTRLTVL.